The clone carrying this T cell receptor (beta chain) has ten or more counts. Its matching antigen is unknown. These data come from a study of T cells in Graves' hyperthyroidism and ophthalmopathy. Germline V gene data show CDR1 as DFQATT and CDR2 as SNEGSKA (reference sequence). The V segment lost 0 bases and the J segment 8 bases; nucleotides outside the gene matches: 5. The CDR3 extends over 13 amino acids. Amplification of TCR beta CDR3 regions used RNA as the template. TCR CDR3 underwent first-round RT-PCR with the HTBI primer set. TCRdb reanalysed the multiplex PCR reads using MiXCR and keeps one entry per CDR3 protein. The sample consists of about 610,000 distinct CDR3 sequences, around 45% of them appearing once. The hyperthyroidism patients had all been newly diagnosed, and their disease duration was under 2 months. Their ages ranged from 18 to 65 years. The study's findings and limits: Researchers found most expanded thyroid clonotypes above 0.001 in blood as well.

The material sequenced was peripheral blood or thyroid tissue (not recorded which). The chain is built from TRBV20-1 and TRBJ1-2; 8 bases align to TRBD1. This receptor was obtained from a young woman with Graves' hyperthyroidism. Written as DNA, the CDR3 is TGCAGTGCTAGAGACCAGGGGGCGCGCGGCTACACCTTC. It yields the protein CSARDQGARGYTF.